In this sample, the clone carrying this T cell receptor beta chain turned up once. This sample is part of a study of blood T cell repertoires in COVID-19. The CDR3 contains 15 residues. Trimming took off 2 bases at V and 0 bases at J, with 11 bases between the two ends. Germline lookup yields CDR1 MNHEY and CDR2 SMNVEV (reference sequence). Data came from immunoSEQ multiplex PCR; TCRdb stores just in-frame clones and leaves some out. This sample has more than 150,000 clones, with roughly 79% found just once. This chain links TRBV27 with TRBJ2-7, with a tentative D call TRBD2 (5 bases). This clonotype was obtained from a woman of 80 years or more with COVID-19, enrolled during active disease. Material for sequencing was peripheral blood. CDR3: CASSLGRGSSYEQYF. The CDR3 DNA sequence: TGTGCCAGCAGTTTAGGACGGGGAAGCTCCTACGAGCAGTACTTC.